These 10 T cell receptor beta chains came from one sample sequenced in a study of cytomegalovirus exposure and HLA in healthy donors. The PCR employed 60 Vbeta primers together with 13 Jbeta primers. The repertoire was sequenced with immunoSEQ multiplex PCR; TCRdb's copy has only in-frame clones and lacks some. Among more than 150,000 clones listed, 70% to 90% were seen once. Material: PBMCs. The receptors derive from a woman younger than 45 in good health and CMV-seronegative.

The chain carries TRBV11-3 and TRBJ2-1; D perhaps matches TRBD1 (5 bases). CDR1 and CDR2 from the germline V gene are SGHNT and YENEEA. V was pared by 3 bases and J by 3 bases, with 6 bases between. This CDR3 region has 13 residues. The CDR3 DNA is TGTGCCAGCAGCTTTCAGGGCTACAATGAGCAGTTCTTC. Translated: CASSFQGYNEQFF.

The rearrangement uses TRBV27 and TRBJ2-3, with TRBD2 as a possible D gene (5 bases). In germline, CDR1 is MNHEY, CDR2 SMNVEV (reference sequence). The CDR3 consists of 15 residues. With 1 base removed from V and 1 base from J, the gap between germline ends came to 9 bases. CDR3 region: CASSLFPGGTDTQYF. As DNA, the CDR3 is TGTGCCAGCAGTTTATTTCCCGGGGGCACAGATACGCAGTATTTT.

In its sample, this clone was seen a few times. V usage is TRBV27 and J usage is TRBJ1-2; D is unclear. Trimming left V 4 bases short and J 0 bases short, with 3 bases between. Germline CDR1 is MNHEY and CDR2 is SMNVEV (reference sequence). The CDR3 runs to 12 residues. CDR3 nucleotides: TGTGCCAGCAGTTCGTCTAACTATGGCTACACCTTC. It codes for CASSSSNYGYTF.

CDR3 amino acids: CASSFSRVDQPQHF. DNA for the CDR3: TGTGCCAGCAGTTTTAGCAGAGTCGATCAGCCCCAGCATTTT. The rearrangement uses TRBV28 and TRBJ1-5; no reliable D call. This CDR3 is built from 14 residues. With 3 bases removed from V and 5 bases from J, the gap between germline ends came to 11 bases. Per germline, CDR1 MDHEN and CDR2 SYDVKM.

This clone was seen just once. J is TRBJ2-5 and V is TRBV15, with 15 bases that match TRBD2. The CDR3 length is 18 residues. CDR1 is LNHNV, CDR2 YYDKDF, per germline (reference sequence). The V segment lost 5 bases and the J segment 5 bases; nucleotides outside the gene matches: 12. The CDR3 loop is CATSLGLAGGPTLETQYF. Here the CDR3 DNA reads TGTGCCACCAGCCTAGGACTAGCGGGGGGGCCTACTCTCGAGACCCAGTACTTC.

V gene TRBV7-2 combines with J gene TRBJ2-3, with TRBD2 matching over 8 bases. With V trimmed by 1 base and J by 8 bases, 11 bases remained unmatched. The germline gives CDR1 SGHTA, CDR2 FQGNSA. This CDR3 spans 16 amino acids. CDR3 nucleotides: TGTGCCAGCAGCTTAGTACTCGCGGGGGGCGAGGTTACGCAGTATTTT. Translation gives CASSLVLAGGEVTQYF.

The chain carries TRBV5-5 and TRBJ1-2; 8 bases fit TRBD1. Germline trimming cut 2 bases from V and 4 bases from J; bases unmatched to any gene: 10. In germline, CDR1 is SGHKS, CDR2 YYEKEE (reference sequence). This CDR3 comprises 16 residues. The CDR3 region has the DNA TGTGCCAGCAGCTTAGGACAGGGTGGGCAGCTCTATGGCTACACCTTC. Its protein is CASSLGQGGQLYGYTF.

V gene TRBV7-9 combines with J gene TRBJ2-2, with 10 bases fitting TRBD2. The CDR3 loop spans 17 amino acids. Unmatched junction bases numbered 5, after V lost 3 bases and J lost 1 base. Germline V lookup: CDR1 SEHNR, CDR2 FQNEAQ (reference sequence). In nucleotides, the CDR3 is TGTGCCAGCAGCTTCTTCACTAGCGGGGTGAACACCGGGGAGCTGTTTTTT. It specifies CASSFFTSGVNTGELFF.

This chain links TRBV27 with TRBJ2-1; 14 bases line up with TRBD2. The CDR3 has 15 residues. The germline CDR1 and CDR2 sequences are MNHEY and SMNVEV (reference sequence). After removal of 5 bases from V and 6 bases from J, the junction contained 3 bases not matched to a gene. The chain's CDR3 is CASSRTSGGFNEQFF. Here the CDR3 DNA reads TGTGCCAGCAGTAGGACTAGCGGGGGGTTCAATGAGCAGTTCTTC.

The CDR3 DNA is TGTGCCAGCAGTCCCGGACAGGGCCGGGGCTACACCTTC. Its translation is CASSPGQGRGYTF. The chain uses TRBV28 and TRBJ1-2, with 8 positions matching TRBD1. J was trimmed by 8 bases and V by 5 bases; bases with no gene match: 7. The CDR3 totals 13 residues. Germline V gene lookup returns CDR1 MDHEN and CDR2 SYDVKM.